A single sample is the source of the 17 T cell receptor beta chains below, sequenced in a study of OX40 agonist ivuxolimab in advanced cancers. Clones were sequenced by immunoSEQ multiplex PCR, and TCRdb holds only the in-frame ones, with some missing. The data hold 25,000 to 35,000 clones, with 85% to 95% observed a single time. This material consisted of CD4+ or CD8+ T cells sorted from blood, taken in a trial of the OX40 agonist ivuxolimab. The source of these receptors is an adult with an advanced solid tumor such as melanoma, head and neck, liver or kidney cancer.

The chain combines TRBV4-1 with TRBJ2-7, with D uncertain. The CDR3 is 13 residues long. The germline CDR1 and CDR2 sequences are MGHRA and YSYEKL. V lost 1 base, J lost 7 bases, and 11 bases lay in between. The CDR3 here is CASSQVRFREQYF. The DNA for the CDR3 is TGCGCCAGCAGCCAAGTCCGCTTCCGGGAGCAGTACTTC.

Only one count was recorded for this clone. The chain links TRBV7-2 to TRBJ1-2, with unresolved D. The V gene lost 2 bases and the J gene lost 3 bases, with 13 bases spanning the gap. Per germline, CDR1 SGHTA and CDR2 FQGNSA. The CDR3 contains 15 residues. In nucleotides, the CDR3 is TGTGCCAGCAGCTTAACAACAGCGAGGGACTATGGCTACACCTTC. It encodes CASSLTTARDYGYTF.

The chain carries TRBV7-2 and TRBJ2-3; D is possibly TRBD1 (6 bases). In germline, CDR1 is SGHTA, CDR2 FQGNSA. CDR3 length: 15 amino acids. V was trimmed by 0 bases and J by 2 bases, leaving 9 bases between them. The CDR3: CASSLAGATTDTQYF. The CDR3 nucleotides read TGTGCCAGCAGCTTAGCGGGGGCCACCACAGATACGCAGTATTTT.

V usage is TRBV2 and J usage is TRBJ1-1; D is ambiguous. V shed 3 bases and J shed 0 bases, with 17 bases lying between them. The CDR3 is 17 residues long. Looked up from germline, CDR1 is SNHLY and CDR2 is FYNNEI. Here the CDR3 DNA reads TGTGCCAGCAGTGACCCCCATGGACTGCTTATGAACACTGAAGCTTTCTTT. Its translation: CASSDPHGLLMNTEAFF.

The chain's CDR3 is CASSPRPGRDPLPGDIQYF. CDR3 DNA sequence: TGTGCCAGCAGTCCGCGGCCGGGGAGGGATCCTCTACCAGGGGACATTCAGTACTTC. The genes are TRBV28 and TRBJ2-4, with D perhaps matching TRBD2 (7 bases). Germline CDR1 reads MDHEN; CDR2 reads SYDVKM. Trimming shortened V by 5 bases and J by 8 bases, and 31 bases separated the two germline ends. CDR3 length equals 19 residues.

The rearrangement joins TRBV6-5 to TRBJ2-1; D perhaps matches TRBD1 (6 bases). The CDR3 sequence is 13 residues long. Germline CDR1 MNHEY, CDR2 SVGAGI. Trimming pared 2 bases from V and 8 bases from J, leaving 10 bases between. The DNA for the CDR3 is TGTGCCAGCAGTTACGGGGGCAGGGATGAGCAGTTCTTC. Protein product: CASSYGGRDEQFF.

V and J are TRBV19 and TRBJ1-1; possible D gene TRBD1, 5 bases. Germline CDR1 reads LNHDA; CDR2 reads SQIVND (reference sequence). Trimming removed 4 bases at V and 4 bases at J, with 10 bases between. The length of the CDR3 is 13 residues. The CDR3 sequence: CASSKTVSTEAFF. CDR3 nucleotide sequence: TGTGCCAGTAGTAAGACAGTCTCCACTGAAGCTTTCTTT.

V usage is TRBV29-1 and J usage is TRBJ1-2, with D possibly matching TRBD1 (5 bases). The CDR3 is made up of 12 amino acids. The V end lost 7 bases, the J end lost 7 bases, and 16 bases lay between the germline ends. Germline V gene sequence: CDR1 SQVTM, CDR2 ANQGSEA. The CDR3 region is CSAPRGSGGYTF. The CDR3 nucleotides read TGCAGCGCGCCCCGGGGGTCGGGTGGCTACACCTTC.

The chain has TRBV5-5 and TRBJ2-1; 7 bases map to TRBD1. The length of the CDR3 is 14 residues. Per germline, CDR1 SGHKS and CDR2 YYEKEE (reference sequence). V lost 4 bases and J lost 4; bases outside the gene matches: 5. CDR3 DNA sequence: TGTGCCAGCAGCACCGGGACAGCATACAATGAGCAGTTCTTC. Its protein is CASSTGTAYNEQFF.

This chain links TRBV25-1 with TRBJ1-1; possible D gene TRBD1, 6 bases. Between the trimmed V and J ends, which lost 6 bases and 2 bases, there was a span of 16 bases. This CDR3 spans 15 amino acids. Germline values: CDR1 MGHDK, CDR2 SYGVNS. CDR3 nucleotide sequence: TGTGCCAGCAGCCCAATAGGGGGGTTCAACACTGAAGCTTTCTTT. Protein: CASSPIGGFNTEAFF.

This chain links TRBV10-3 with TRBJ1-1; 9 positions agree with TRBD1. J gave up 5 bases and V 10 bases, and 11 bases lay outside the gene matches. Germline CDR1 is ENHRY and CDR2 is SYGVKD. The CDR3 is 14 amino acids. The CDR3 region has the DNA TGTGCCACCCGGACAGGGGAACTGGGGACTGAAGCTTTCTTT. It translates to CATRTGELGTEAFF.

The chain uses TRBV4-3 and TRBJ2-7; TRBD1 agrees at 8 bases. The trim removed 3 bases at V and 7 bases at J, leaving 8 bases unmatched. The CDR3 loop spans 14 amino acids. CDR1 is LGHNA and CDR2 is YSLEER in the germline V gene. Here the CDR3 reads CASSQLVGQGEQYF. The CDR3 region has the DNA TGCGCCAGCAGCCAGCTAGTCGGACAGGGTGAGCAGTACTTC.

This clone has only one observation. The rearrangement uses TRBV9 and TRBJ2-7, with 9 bases aligning to TRBD1. Germline CDR1 reads SGDLS; CDR2 reads YYNGEE. The CDR3 is made up of 19 amino acids. J lost 0 bases, V lost 4 bases, and 17 bases had no gene match. The CDR3 loop is CASSPPWHRGRVRSYEQYF. CDR3 bases: TGTGCCAGCAGCCCTCCCTGGCACAGGGGGCGAGTTCGCTCCTACGAGCAGTACTTC.

V and J are TRBV7-2 and TRBJ2-1, with a possible D match to TRBD2 (5 bases). Per the germline V gene, CDR1 is SGHTA and CDR2 is FQGNSA. V was trimmed by 0 bases and J by 1 base, leaving 13 bases between them. The CDR3 extends over 17 amino acids. The CDR3: CASSLAFGDRSYNEQFF. Here the CDR3 DNA reads TGTGCCAGCAGCTTAGCATTCGGGGATAGGTCCTACAATGAGCAGTTCTTC.

The rearrangement joins TRBV30 to TRBJ2-7; possibly TRBD1 or TRBD2 for D (5 bases each). The CDR3 length is 13 residues. V lost 0 bases and J lost 6, with 12 bases in between. Germline loops: CDR1 GTSNPN, CDR2 SVGIG (reference sequence). The CDR3 protein is CAWSVHRGPEQYF. CDR3 nucleotides: TGTGCCTGGAGTGTACACCGGGGACCCGAGCAGTACTTC. Full variable domain (remainder filled in from reference TRBV30 and TRBJ2-7): SQTIHQWPATLVQPVGSPLSLECTVEGTSNPNLYWYRQAAGRGLQLLFYSVGIGQISSEVPQNLSASRPQDRQFILSSKKLLLSDSGFYLCAWSVHRGPEQYFGPGTRLTVT.

The chain carries TRBV5-5 and TRBJ1-5; no definite D call. The CDR3 is made up of 14 amino acids. Germline assignment: CDR1 SGHKS and CDR2 YYEKEE (reference sequence). Trimming stripped 3 bases from V and 3 bases from J, with 10 bases between. CDR3 DNA: TGTGCCAGCAGCTCCGGGGTTCTCAATCAGCCCCAGCATTTT. Its protein is CASSSGVLNQPQHF.

The gene calls are TRBV28 and TRBJ2-1; D might be TRBD2 (6 bases). CDR3 length equals 15 residues. Germline V lookup: CDR1 MDHEN, CDR2 SYDVKM. Trimming removed 7 bases at V and 8 bases at J, with 21 bases between. In DNA form, the CDR3 reads TGTGCCAGCACCTCGGAGGAGGGGCCTGCGGATGAGCAGTTCTTC. Its protein is CASTSEEGPADEQFF.